The next 8 T cell receptor beta chains were all read from a single sample in a study of T cells in narcolepsy. TCRdb keeps only in-frame clones here, not all; method: immunoSEQ multiplex PCR. In the table there are approximately 32,000 clones, 82% of which are singletons. The sequencing input was CD45RA- memory CD4+ T cells from PBMCs. All receptors derive from a human donor with narcolepsy.

V gene TRBV6-5 combines with J gene TRBJ1-1; 7 nucleotides agree with TRBD1. This CDR3 has 14 amino acids. Trimming removed 2 bases from V and 10 bases from J; junction bases left unmatched: 10. Germline V gene lookup returns CDR1 MNHEY and CDR2 SVGAGI. The chain's CDR3 is CASSYTQDRVRAFF. The CDR3, as DNA: TGTGCCAGCAGTTACACCCAAGACAGGGTAAGAGCTTTCTTT.

The chain uses TRBV29-1 and TRBJ2-1, with 12 positions matching TRBD2. Losses at the gene ends were 3 bases for V and 4 bases for J; bases not matched to a gene: 1. Germline CDR1 is SQVTM and CDR2 is ANQGSEA. The CDR3 extends over 14 amino acids. CDR3: CSVDGLAGYNEQFF. The CDR3 DNA reads TGCAGCGTTGATGGACTAGCGGGATACAATGAGCAGTTCTTC.

This chain connects TRBV11-1 to TRBJ2-7; D is unclear. There are 15 residues in the CDR3. Germline CDR1 SGHAT, CDR2 FQDESV (reference sequence). Trimming pared 1 base from V and 6 bases from J, leaving 16 bases between. This CDR3 is CASSLETAPRFEQYF. CDR3 coding DNA: TGTGCCAGCAGCTTAGAGACGGCACCCCGTTTCGAGCAGTACTTC. Together with reference TRBV11-1 and TRBJ2-7, the CDR3 gives the full variable domain: EAEVAQSPRYKITEKSQAVAFWCDPISGHATLYWYRQILGQGPELLVQFQDESVVDDSQLPKDRFSAERLKGVDSTLKIQPAELGDSAMYLCASSLETAPRFEQYFGPGTRLTVT.

This sequence joins TRBV9 and TRBJ1-2; D is uncertain. There are 13 residues in the CDR3. CDR1 and CDR2 from the germline V gene are SGDLS and YYNGEE. V gave up 0 bases and J gave up 7 bases, with 10 bases separating them. The CDR3 DNA is TGTGCCAGCAGCGTAGGAGGGATACGTGGCTACACCTTC. This sequence encodes CASSVGGIRGYTF.

This clone was seen only once. CDR3 nucleotide sequence: TGTGCCAGCAGCTTATGGGGTGGCAAGGGCGAGCAGTACTTC. Encoded protein: CASSLWGGKGEQYF. The chain has TRBV11-2 and TRBJ2-7; no clear D. Trimming shortened V by 2 bases and J by 6 bases, and 14 bases separated the two germline ends. Germline V gene lookup returns CDR1 SGHAT and CDR2 FQNNGV. This CDR3 contains 14 residues.

V usage is TRBV2 and J usage is TRBJ2-1; D is ambiguous. Trimming left V 4 bases short and J 7 bases short, with 11 bases between. The CDR3 runs to 13 residues. Germline V gene lookup returns CDR1 SNHLY and CDR2 FYNNEI. The CDR3 bases are TGTGCCAGCAGTGTAGGGCAGGTTAATGAGCAGTTCTTC. Protein sequence: CASSVGQVNEQFF.

V usage is TRBV27 and J usage is TRBJ2-1, with D perhaps matching TRBD2 (6 bases). Trimming removed 2 bases from V and 9 bases from J, with 8 bases in between. Germline lookup yields CDR1 MNHEY and CDR2 SMNVEV (reference sequence). CDR3 length equals 12 residues. CDR3 region: CASSLGGVEQFF. In nucleotides, the CDR3 is TGTGCCAGCAGTTTAGGAGGGGTTGAGCAGTTCTTC.

This CDR3 reads CASSTHRGQAGELFF. CDR3 nucleotide sequence: TGTGCCAGTAGTACTCACAGGGGGCAGGCCGGGGAGCTGTTTTTT. This chain joins TRBV19 and TRBJ2-2; 9 bases match TRBD1. This CDR3 spans 15 amino acids. Germline CDR1 reads LNHDA; CDR2 reads SQIVND (reference sequence). V gave up 4 bases and J gave up 6 bases; unmatched junction bases: 6.